The clone carrying this TCR beta chain was seen many times. What it recognizes is unknown. This entry belongs to a study of T cells after yellow fever vaccination. General study points: Highly abundant clonotypes carried over from the bulk population could end up in FACS-sorted repertoires as contaminants.

TCRdb independently ran MiXCR on the 5' RACE reads; one entry per CDR3 protein. The sample carries 95,000 to 150,000 distinct CDR3 sequences, 7.4% recorded once. The V gene's germline CDR1 is SGHRS and CDR2 YFSETQ. Trimming shortened V by 3 bases and J by 0 bases, and 10 bases separated the two germline ends. This CDR3 has 15 amino acids. The chain uses TRBV5-1 and TRBJ2-1; a possible D gene is TRBD2 (6 bases). The TCR sequence derives from a young man who received the YFV17D yellow fever vaccine. The sequenced sample was CD4+ T cells sorted from PBMCs, obtained approximately 11 days after the first yellow fever vaccination. CDR3: CASSSGDFSYNEQFF. CDR3 DNA sequence: TGCGCCAGCAGCTCGGGGGACTTCTCCTACAATGAGCAGTTCTTC.